One T cell receptor (beta chain) is described in this entry. Trimming removed 4 bases from V and 0 bases from J; junction bases left unmatched: 9. CDR1 and CDR2 from the germline V gene are KGHSH and LQKENI. CDR3 length equals 17 residues. These data belong to a study of preoperative IRX-2 immunotherapy in early breast cancer. Described treatment: preoperative locoregional IRX-2 cytokine immunotherapy. This phase Ib study tested locoregional IRX-2 cytokine immunotherapy given before surgery. Generated by immunoSEQ multiplex PCR, the TCRdb table keeps only in-frame clones and is missing some. The data contain about 42,000 clones, approximately 77% of them seen just once; the ten biggest clones take up 0.95% to 1.5%.

The clonotype originates from a human donor with breast cancer. The chain carries TRBV18 and TRBJ1-3; TRBD1 agrees at 7 bases. The specimen was tumor tissue, collected after IRX-2 immunotherapy. The DNA for the CDR3 is TGTGCCAGCTCACGAGGCGGACAGGCCCACTCTGGAAACACCATATATTTT. Protein sequence: CASSRGGQAHSGNTIYF.